This note documents a single T cell receptor beta chain sequence. The data are from a study of blood T cell repertoires in COVID-19. At the level of the study: Sites across the United States, Italy and Spain contributed samples from acute and convalescent COVID-19. PBMCs, B-cell-depleted T cells, or T cells provided the cDNA or gDNA that made up the material.

Trimming cost V 2 bases and J 4 bases; bases outside gene matches: 9. CDR1 and CDR2 (germline): KGHSH, LQKENI. CDR3 size: 16 residues. In the source study's methods: Amplified reference gene primers provided the basis for estimating nucleated cell counts. Some clones are missing from TCRdb's copy, which holds only in-frame ones; the method was immunoSEQ multiplex PCR. V and J calls and clone size are those listed in that table; D and trimming were worked out from the DNA. The sample lists approximately 97,000 clones, around nine tenths occurring once. The source of this sequence is a man over 45 with active COVID-19. The genes are TRBV18 and TRBJ1-2, with TRBD1 matching 8 bases. What was sequenced was peripheral blood. As DNA, the CDR3 is TGTGCCAGCTCACCAGCTCAGGGGGCAGGAATCTATGGCTACACCTTC. Residues: CASSPAQGAGIYGYTF.